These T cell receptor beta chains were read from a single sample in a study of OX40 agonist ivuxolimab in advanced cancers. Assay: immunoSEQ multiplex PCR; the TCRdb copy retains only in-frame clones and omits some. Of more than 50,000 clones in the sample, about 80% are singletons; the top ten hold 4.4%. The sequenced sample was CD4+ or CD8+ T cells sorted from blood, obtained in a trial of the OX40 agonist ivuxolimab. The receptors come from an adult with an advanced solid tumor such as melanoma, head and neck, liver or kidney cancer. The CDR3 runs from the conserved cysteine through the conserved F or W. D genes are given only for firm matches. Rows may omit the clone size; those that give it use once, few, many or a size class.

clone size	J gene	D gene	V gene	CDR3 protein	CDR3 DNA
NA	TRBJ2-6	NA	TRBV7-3	CASSLESGANVLTF	TGTGCCAGCAGCTTGGAGTCTGGGGCCAACGTCCTGACTTTC
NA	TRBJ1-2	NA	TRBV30	CAWSVRRSNYGYTF	TGTGCCTGGAGTGTACGTCGCAGCAACTATGGCTACACCTTC
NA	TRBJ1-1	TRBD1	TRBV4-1	CASSQDGDRGGAFF	TGCGCCAGCAGCCAAGATGGGGACAGGGGGGGAGCTTTCTTT
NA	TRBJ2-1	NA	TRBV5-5	CASSLGHTNEQFF	TGTGCCAGCAGCTTGGGCCATACCAATGAGCAGTTCTTC
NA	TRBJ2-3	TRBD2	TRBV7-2	CASSPGGGRLTQYF	TGTGCCAGCAGCCCTGGGGGGGGGAGACTTACGCAGTATTTT
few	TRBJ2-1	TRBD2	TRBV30	CAWREGTSSYNEQFF	TGTGCCTGGAGGGAGGGGACTAGCAGCTACAATGAGCAGTTCTTC
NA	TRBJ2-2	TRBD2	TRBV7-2	CASRVSGVANTGELFF	TGTGCCAGCAGGGTTAGCGGGGTGGCGAACACCGGGGAGCTGTTTTTT
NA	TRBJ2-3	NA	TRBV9	CASSVATFGQKDTQYF	TGTGCCAGCAGCGTAGCTACCTTCGGGCAGAAGGATACGCAGTATTTT
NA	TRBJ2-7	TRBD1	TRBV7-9	CASSLGQGSLNEQYF	TGTGCCAGCAGCCTTGGACAGGGCTCACTTAACGAGCAGTACTTC
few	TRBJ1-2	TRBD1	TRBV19	CASTDPDRVNGYTF	TGTGCCAGTACCGACCCGGACAGGGTAAATGGCTACACCTTC
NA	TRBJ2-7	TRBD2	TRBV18	CASSPGGTSGRYEQYF	TGTGCCAGCTCACCGGGCGGGACTAGCGGGAGGTACGAGCAGTACTTC
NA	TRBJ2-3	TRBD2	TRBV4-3	CASSQTGLAGRIDTQYF	TGCGCCAGCAGCCAGACAGGACTAGCGGGGAGGATAGATACGCAGTATTTT
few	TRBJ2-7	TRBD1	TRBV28	CASRWDRQSYEQYF	TGTGCCAGCAGGTGGGACAGGCAATCCTACGAGCAGTACTTC
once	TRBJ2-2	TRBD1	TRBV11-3	CASSLGQGYTGELFF	TGTGCCAGCAGCTTAGGACAGGGGTACACCGGGGAGCTGTTTTTT
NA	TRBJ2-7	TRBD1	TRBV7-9	CASSLETPGQGAYEQYF	TGTGCCAGCAGCTTAGAAACCCCGGGACAGGGCGCCTACGAGCAGTACTTC
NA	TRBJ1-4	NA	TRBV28	CASSRVGNEKLFF	TGTGCCAGCAGCCGAGTAGGGAATGAAAAACTGTTTTTT
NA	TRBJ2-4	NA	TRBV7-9	CASSQEGLQYF	TGTGCCAGCAGCCAAGAGGGACTTCAGTACTTC
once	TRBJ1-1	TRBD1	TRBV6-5	CASSFGTGLNTEAFF	TGTGCCAGCAGTTTCGGGACAGGGCTGAACACTGAAGCTTTCTTT
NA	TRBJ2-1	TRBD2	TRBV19	CASSIPGLAANEQFF	TGTGCCAGTAGTATTCCGGGACTAGCGGCGAATGAGCAGTTCTTC
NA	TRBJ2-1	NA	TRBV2	CASSPIMGARNEQFF	TGTGCCAGCAGTCCGATTATGGGGGCCAGGAATGAGCAGTTCTTC
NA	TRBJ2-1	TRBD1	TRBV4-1	CASSHGDRGDNEQFF	TGCGCCAGCAGCCACGGGGACAGGGGAGACAATGAGCAGTTCTTC
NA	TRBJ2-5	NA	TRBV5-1	CASSSRVGDGQETQYF	TGCGCCAGCAGCTCCAGGGTGGGGGACGGACAAGAGACCCAGTACTTC
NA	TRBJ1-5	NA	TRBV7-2	CASSLDSATPQHF	TGTGCCAGCAGCTTAGACAGTGCGACCCCCCAGCATTTT
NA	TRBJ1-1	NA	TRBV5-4	CASSLMGGGNTEAFF	TGTGCCAGCAGCTTGATGGGGGGAGGGAACACTGAAGCTTTCTTT
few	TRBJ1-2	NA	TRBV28	CASIQGGGWHGYTF	TGTGCCAGCATTCAAGGGGGAGGGTGGCATGGCTACACCTTC
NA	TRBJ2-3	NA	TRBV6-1	CASRELGSTDTQYF	TGTGCCAGCAGGGAGCTAGGGAGCACAGATACGCAGTATTTT
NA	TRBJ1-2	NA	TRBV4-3	CASSQVISPSFYGYTF	TGCGCCAGCAGCCAAGTGATCTCCCCTTCTTTCTATGGCTACACCTTC
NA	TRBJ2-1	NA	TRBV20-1	CRGTTYNEQFF	TGCAGAGGCACCACCTACAATGAGCAGTTCTTC
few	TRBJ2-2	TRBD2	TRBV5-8	CASSLFTGTAGGTGELFF	TGTGCCAGCAGCTTGTTTACCGGGACAGCGGGAGGCACCGGGGAGCTGTTTTTT
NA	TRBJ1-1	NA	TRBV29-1	CSVGQLNTEAFF	TGCAGCGTTGGGCAGCTGAACACTGAAGCTTTCTTT
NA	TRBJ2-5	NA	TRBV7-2	CASSPYRETQYF	TGTGCCAGCAGCCCGTATCGGGAGACCCAGTACTTC
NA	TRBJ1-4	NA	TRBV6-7	CASTYQMASLNEKLFF	TGTGCCAGCACCTACCAAATGGCCAGCCTTAATGAAAAACTGTTTTTT
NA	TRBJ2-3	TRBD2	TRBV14	CASSSLAGATDTQNF	TGTGCCAGCAGTTCACTAGCGGGAGCGACAGATACGCAGAATTTT
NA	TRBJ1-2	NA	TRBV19	CASSIQGITYGYTF	TGTGCCAGTAGTATTCAGGGGATCACCTATGGCTACACCTTC
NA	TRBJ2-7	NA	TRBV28	CASRPHGPPWEQYF	TGTGCCAGCAGGCCCCACGGACCCCCTTGGGAGCAGTACTTC
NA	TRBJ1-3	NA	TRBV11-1	CASSRWGLGSGNTIYF	TGTGCCAGCAGCCGGTGGGGACTTGGCTCTGGAAACACCATATATTTT
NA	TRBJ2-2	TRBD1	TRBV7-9	CASSPATRQGATGELFF	TGTGCCAGCAGCCCAGCTACCAGACAGGGAGCCACCGGGGAGCTGTTTTTT
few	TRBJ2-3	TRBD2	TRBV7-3	CASSSSGTSKSTDTQYF	TGTGCCAGCAGTTCCTCCGGGACTAGCAAAAGCACAGATACGCAGTATTTT
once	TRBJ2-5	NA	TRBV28	CASSYGAGLETQYF	TGTGCCAGCAGTTATGGGGCAGGGTTAGAGACCCAGTACTTC
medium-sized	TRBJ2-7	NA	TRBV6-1	CASSEGPRLYEQYF	TGTGCCAGCAGTGAAGGACCCAGGTTGTACGAGCAGTACTTC
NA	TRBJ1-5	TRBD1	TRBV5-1	CASSPQGGGNQPQHF	TGCGCCAGCAGCCCACAGGGGGGCGGCAATCAGCCCCAGCATTTT
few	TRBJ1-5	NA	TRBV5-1	CASSRGNQPQHF	TGCGCCAGCAGCCGAGGGAATCAGCCCCAGCATTTT
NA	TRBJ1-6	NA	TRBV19	CASSIGERHSPLHF	TGTGCCAGTAGTATCGGCGAAAGACATTCACCCCTCCACTTT
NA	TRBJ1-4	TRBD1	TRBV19	CASSIQGQGNEKLFF	TGTGCCAGTAGTATCCAGGGACAGGGGAATGAAAAACTGTTTTTT
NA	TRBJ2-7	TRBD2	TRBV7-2	CASSLGLAGAEQYF	TGTGCCAGCAGCTTAGGGCTAGCGGGAGCCGAGCAGTACTTC
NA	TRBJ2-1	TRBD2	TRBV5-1	CASSTSGRPSLDEQFF	TGCGCCAGCTCGACTAGCGGGAGGCCATCGCTGGATGAGCAGTTCTTC
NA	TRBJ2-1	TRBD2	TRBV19	CASSIASGGAGEQFF	TGTGCCAGTAGTATAGCTAGCGGGGGGGCCGGAGAGCAGTTCTTC
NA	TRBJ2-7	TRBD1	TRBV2	CASSGGGPGQGADAYF	TGTGCCAGCAGTGGGGGAGGGCCAGGACAGGGGGCGGATGCGTACTTC